The entry below describes one TCR beta chain. Isolated RNA was reverse transcribed into cDNA used as the sequencing template. The method was immunoSEQ multiplex PCR; TCRdb's version includes in-frame clones alone and lacks a portion of them. The sample lists 140,000 to 150,000 clones, approximately 60% occurring once. This entry belongs to a study of CD8+ T cells in alopecia areata. The sequencing sample was made of CD8+ T cells sorted from blood. This sequence originates from a human donor in good health.

CDR3 sequence (DNA): TGTGCCAGCAGCTTACCCCGCACCGGGACAGTTGGTGAGACCCAGTACTTC. It encodes CASSLPRTGTVGETQYF. The V and J genes are TRBV7-9 and TRBJ2-5; 7 bases align to TRBD1. Trimming removed 2 bases from V and 5 bases from J; junction bases left unmatched: 14. Germline CDR1 SEHNR, CDR2 FQNEAQ (reference sequence). The length of the CDR3 is 17 residues.